One and the same sample provided the 25 T cell receptor beta chains below, sequenced in a study of OX40 agonist ivuxolimab in advanced cancers. Data came from immunoSEQ multiplex PCR; TCRdb stores just in-frame clones and leaves some out. The sample records 78,000 or so clones, roughly 84% being singletons. This specimen was CD4+ or CD8+ T cells sorted from blood, taken in a trial of the OX40 agonist ivuxolimab. The origin of the receptors is an adult with an advanced solid tumor such as melanoma, head and neck, liver or kidney cancer.

The rearrangement joins TRBV7-9 to TRBJ2-3; D is perhaps TRBD1 (6 bases). The germline gives CDR1 SEHNR, CDR2 FQNEAQ (reference sequence). V lost 5 bases to trimming and J lost 1 base, with 10 bases between them. This CDR3 has 14 residues. CDR3 region: CASSQGLGTDTQYF. CDR3 sequence (DNA): TGTGCCAGCAGCCAGGGGTTGGGCACAGATACGCAGTATTTT.

This chain uses TRBV6-5 with TRBJ2-1, with 10 nucleotides matching TRBD2. This CDR3 is built from 14 residues. Germline loops: CDR1 MNHEY, CDR2 SVGAGI. V lost 0 bases to trimming and J lost 14 bases; unmatched junction nucleotides: 7. This CDR3 is CASSYSSGRGNKFF. CDR3 bases: TGTGCCAGCAGTTACTCGAGCGGGAGGGGTAACAAGTTCTTC.

The rearrangement uses TRBV6-1 and TRBJ2-7; 9 bases align to TRBD2. Germline V gene data show CDR1 as MNHNS and CDR2 as SASEGT. The CDR3 consists of 17 residues. Trimming took 3 bases from V and 6 from J; bases not matched to a gene: 15. CDR3 sequence reads: CASSERALAGYLIEQYF. CDR3 coding DNA: TGTGCCAGCAGTGAGCGGGCCCTAGCGGGATACCTTATCGAGCAGTACTTC.

The chain carries TRBV11-2 and TRBJ2-7; D is ambiguous. CDR1 is SGHAT and CDR2 is FQNNGV in the germline V gene. The V end was cut by 2 bases, the J end by 0 bases, with 8 bases between. This CDR3 region has 14 residues. The CDR3 DNA reads TGTGCCAGCAGCTTAATCGCGTTCTCCTACGAGCAGTACTTC. Translated, it gives CASSLIAFSYEQYF.

This clone has more than one count but fewer than ten. The chain has TRBV7-9 and TRBJ1-2, with D possibly being TRBD1 (5 bases). With 3 bases removed from V and 3 bases from J, the gap between germline ends came to 11 bases. This CDR3 has 14 residues. Germline CDR1 reads SEHNR; CDR2 reads FQNEAQ (reference sequence). Here the CDR3 DNA reads TGTGCCAGCAGCTTCGGAGGGGAGGACTATGGCTACACCTTC. It codes for CASSFGGEDYGYTF.

The chain has TRBV5-4 and TRBJ2-1; 8 positions match TRBD2. With V trimmed by 4 bases and J by 6 bases, 3 bases remained unmatched. The length of the CDR3 is 13 residues. Germline-derived CDR1 and CDR2 are SGHNT and YYREEE (reference sequence). The CDR3 DNA is TGTGCCAGCAGCGCCGGGACTAGCAATGAGCAGTTCTTC. Its translation: CASSAGTSNEQFF.

The chain carries TRBV19 and TRBJ1-6; D gene uncertain. The germline V gene has CDR1 LNHDA and CDR2 SQIVND (reference sequence). The CDR3 consists of 12 residues. The germline V and J ends were trimmed by 8 bases and 15 bases, with 17 bases remaining between them. The CDR3 sequence is CASSPPGNFLHF. The CDR3 nucleotides are TGTGCCAGTTCCCCACCTGGGAACTTCCTCCACTTT.

This chain uses TRBV10-3 with TRBJ2-1; D is possibly TRBD2 (5 bases). The CDR3 loop spans 14 amino acids. V was clipped by 3 bases and J by 6 bases, with 12 bases between them. Germline CDR1 is ENHRY and CDR2 is SYGVKD. Here the CDR3 reads CAISDSGGSNEQFF. CDR3 DNA: TGTGCCATCAGTGACTCGGGTGGGAGCAATGAGCAGTTCTTC.

The chain employs TRBV2 and TRBJ2-7; D is possibly TRBD2 (5 bases). Germline CDR1 is SNHLY and CDR2 is FYNNEI. Trimming shortened V by 4 bases and J by 2 bases, and 9 bases separated the two germline ends. This CDR3 comprises 13 residues. The CDR3 nucleotides read TGTGCCAGCAGTGTGACGCGGGCCTACGAGCAGTACTTC. It translates to CASSVTRAYEQYF.

The V gene is TRBV18, the J gene TRBJ2-1, with D possibly being TRBD2 (5 bases). Germline CDR1 and CDR2: KGHSH and LQKENI. The ends were cut back, 2 bases at V and 6 bases at J, with 8 bases in the middle. This CDR3 comprises 13 residues. DNA for the CDR3: TGTGCCAGCTCACCAAGCGGCTTCAATGAGCAGTTCTTC. Translating it yields CASSPSGFNEQFF.

V is TRBV7-2 and J is TRBJ2-1; TRBD2 aligns across 10 bases. CDR3 size: 14 residues. Germline CDR1 reads SGHTA; CDR2 reads FQGNSA. The V and J ends lost 5 bases and 15 bases, in that order; junction bases with no gene match: 13. CDR3 nucleotides: TGTGCCAGCAGCGCTAGTTATAGCGGGAGGATGGCGTTCTTC. Residues: CASSASYSGRMAFF. Variable domain in full (rest from reference TRBV7-2 and TRBJ2-1): GAGVSQSPSNKVTEKGKDVELRCDPISGHTALYWYRQSLGQGLEFLIYFQGNSAPDKSGLPSDRFSAERTGGSVSTLTIQRTQQEDSAVYLCASSASYSGRMAFFGPGTRLTVL.

V usage is TRBV5-4 and J usage is TRBJ2-7; TRBD2 is a possible D gene (6 bases). The CDR3 contains 11 residues. Between the trimmed V and J ends, which lost 2 bases and 7 bases, there was a span of 7 bases. Germline V gives CDR1 SGHNT, CDR2 YYREEE (reference sequence). The CDR3 DNA follows: TGTGCCAGCAGCTTTGGGGGGGAGCAGTACTTC. This gives the protein CASSFGGEQYF. Full variable domain (remainder filled in from reference TRBV5-4 and TRBJ2-7): ETGVTQSPTHLIKTRGQQVTLRCSSQSGHNTVSWYQQALGQGPQFIFQYYREEENGRGNFPPRFSGLQFPNYSSELNVNALELDDSALYLCASSFGGEQYFGPGTRLTVT.

V and J are TRBV6-5 and TRBJ2-7; 7 nucleotides match TRBD1. The CDR3 has 14 residues. Germline V gene data show CDR1 as MNHEY and CDR2 as SVGAGI. V lost 5 bases and J lost 3; bases outside the gene matches: 7. CDR3: CASSAPGGSYEQYF. CDR3 bases: TGTGCCAGCAGTGCCCCAGGGGGAAGCTACGAGCAGTACTTC.

This clone was counted a few times. V gene TRBV11-2 combines with J gene TRBJ2-5; D gene unclear. The CDR3 length is 14 residues. Trimming removed 10 bases from V and 0 bases from J, with 15 bases in between. Germline CDR1 and CDR2: SGHAT and FQNNGV. CDR3 amino acids: CATSLGPNQETQYF. CDR3 in DNA: TGTGCCACCTCCCTCGGGCCAAACCAAGAGACCCAGTACTTC.

The rearrangement links TRBV18 to TRBJ2-4; possibly TRBD1 or TRBD2 for D (5 bases each). Per germline, CDR1 KGHSH and CDR2 LQKENI. The CDR3 contains 15 residues. Trimming pared 3 bases from V and 7 bases from J, leaving 16 bases between. The CDR3 DNA is TGTGCCAGCTCACCGCTGCAGGGACGGAACAACATTCAGTACTTC. Translation gives CASSPLQGRNNIQYF. Filled out from reference TRBV18 and TRBJ2-4, the complete variable domain reads NAGVMQNPRHLVRRRGQEARLRCSPMKGHSHVYWYRQLPEEGLKFMVYLQKENIIDESGMPKERFSAEFPKEGPSILRIQQVVRGDSAAYFCASSPLQGRNNIQYFGAGTRLSVL.

The CDR3 nucleotides are TGTGCCAGCAGTTCCGGAGAGCGGCCCCAGCATTTT. Encoded protein: CASSSGERPQHF. The chain joins TRBV6-6 to TRBJ1-5, with unresolved D. The CDR3 is 12 amino acids. The ends were cut back, 4 bases at V and 9 bases at J, with 10 bases in the middle. The germline V gene encodes CDR1 MNHNY and CDR2 SVGAGI (reference sequence).

The chain recombines TRBV7-2 with TRBJ2-1; 13 nucleotides match TRBD2. V lost 1 base, J lost 9 bases, and 9 bases stayed unmatched. Germline CDR1 SGHTA, CDR2 FQGNSA. The CDR3 consists of 17 residues. The CDR3 reads CASSLVPRLAGGVEQFF. The CDR3, as DNA: TGTGCCAGCAGCTTAGTCCCCCGACTAGCGGGAGGAGTTGAGCAGTTCTTC.

This chain links TRBV29-1 with TRBJ2-1; 9 bases match TRBD2. V lost 3 bases and J lost 6; bases outside the gene matches: 3. The CDR3 has 13 residues. Germline lookup yields CDR1 SQVTM and CDR2 ANQGSEA. CDR3 coding DNA: TGCAGCGTTGACAAAGCGGGAGGCAATGAGCAGTTCTTC. It encodes CSVDKAGGNEQFF.

The chain employs TRBV10-3 and TRBJ1-2, with 7 bases matching TRBD1. The CDR3 loop spans 14 amino acids. The germline V gene encodes CDR1 ENHRY and CDR2 SYGVKD. The junction had 1 base not matched to a gene; V was cut back by 2 bases and J by 1 base. CDR3 nucleotides: TGTGCCATCAGTGAGCACAGGGGTAACTATGGCTACACCTTC. Translation: CAISEHRGNYGYTF.

A single count supports this clone. The V gene is TRBV6-1, the J gene TRBJ2-3; 8 nucleotides agree with TRBD2. Trimming cost V 6 bases and J 1 base; bases outside gene matches: 6. This CDR3 has 15 amino acids. CDR1 and CDR2 from the germline V gene are MNHNS and SASEGT. The CDR3 sequence: CASSPAGVGTDTQYF. For the CDR3, the DNA is TGTGCCAGCAGCCCAGCGGGAGTAGGCACAGATACGCAGTATTTT.

V usage is TRBV2 and J usage is TRBJ2-1; D ambiguous. Germline CDR1 and CDR2: SNHLY and FYNNEI. This CDR3 has 13 amino acids. The V end lost 4 bases, the J end lost 3 bases, and 7 bases lay between the germline ends. CDR3 bases: TGTGCCAGCAGTGTGGCCCTCTACAATGAGCAGTTCTTC. Translated: CASSVALYNEQFF.

The J gene is TRBJ2-7, the V gene TRBV6-1; the match to TRBD2 covers 14 bases. Trimming at V came to 3 bases and at J to 1 base, leaving 8 bases not matched to a gene. This CDR3 contains 18 residues. Germline CDR1 MNHNS, CDR2 SASEGT. CDR3 in DNA: TGTGCCAGCAGTGATATGGGACTAGCGGGAGTCGCTTCCTACGAGCAGTACTTC. Translation: CASSDMGLAGVASYEQYF.

V usage is TRBV7-9 and J usage is TRBJ2-3, with 12 bases aligning to TRBD2. Germline CDR1 and CDR2: SEHNR and FQNEAQ (reference sequence). This CDR3 spans 17 amino acids. V shed 6 bases and J 4 bases; nucleotides not matched to a gene: 11. The CDR3: CASSGLAGPRGADTQYF. CDR3 in DNA: TGTGCCAGCAGTGGACTAGCGGGACCTCGAGGAGCAGATACGCAGTATTTT.

The rearrangement joins TRBV18 to TRBJ1-1; D unresolved. Between the trimmed V and J ends, which lost 3 bases and 0 bases, there was a span of 14 bases. This CDR3 comprises 16 residues. The germline CDR1 and CDR2 sequences are KGHSH and LQKENI. The CDR3 loop reads CASSPASRIMNTEAFF. For the CDR3, the DNA is TGTGCCAGCTCACCCGCCTCCCGGATAATGAACACTGAAGCTTTCTTT.

In this sample, this clone turned up once. This chain connects TRBV6-6 to TRBJ2-5; D perhaps matches TRBD1 (5 bases). V was cut by 4 bases and J by 5 bases, with 11 bases left in between. Germline CDR1 and CDR2: MNHNY and SVGAGI (reference sequence). This CDR3 is 13 amino acids long. This CDR3 is CASSSQGFETQYF. The CDR3 DNA reads TGTGCCAGCAGTTCCCAGGGTTTCGAGACCCAGTACTTC.